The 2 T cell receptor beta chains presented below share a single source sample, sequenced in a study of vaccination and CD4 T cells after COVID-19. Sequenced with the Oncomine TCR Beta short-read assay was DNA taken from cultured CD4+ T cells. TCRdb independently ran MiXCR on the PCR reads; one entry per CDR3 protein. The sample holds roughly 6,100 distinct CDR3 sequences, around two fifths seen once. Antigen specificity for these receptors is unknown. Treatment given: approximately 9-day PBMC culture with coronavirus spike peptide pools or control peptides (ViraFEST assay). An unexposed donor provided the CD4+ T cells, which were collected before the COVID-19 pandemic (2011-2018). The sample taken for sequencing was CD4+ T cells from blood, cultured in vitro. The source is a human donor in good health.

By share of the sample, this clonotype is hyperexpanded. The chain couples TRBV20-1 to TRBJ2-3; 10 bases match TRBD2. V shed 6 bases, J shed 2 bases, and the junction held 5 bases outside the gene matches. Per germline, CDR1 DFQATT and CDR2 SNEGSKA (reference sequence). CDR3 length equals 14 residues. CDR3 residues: CSARLAGVTDTQYF. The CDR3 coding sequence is TGCAGTGCCCGCCTAGCGGGGGTCACAGATACGCAGTATTTT.

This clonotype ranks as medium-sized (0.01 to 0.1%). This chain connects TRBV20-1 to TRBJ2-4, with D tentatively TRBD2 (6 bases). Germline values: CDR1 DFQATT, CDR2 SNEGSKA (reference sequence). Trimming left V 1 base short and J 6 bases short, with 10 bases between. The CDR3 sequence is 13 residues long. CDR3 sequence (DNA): TGCAGTGCTAGAGGGGAGGACGGAAACATTCAGTACTTC. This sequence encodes CSARGEDGNIQYF.